The clone carrying this T cell receptor beta chain was counted a few times. Its cognate antigen is unknown. CDR1 MNHEY and CDR2 SVGEGT come from the germline V gene. Germline trimming cut 2 bases from V and 4 bases from J; bases unmatched to any gene: 6. CDR3 length: 15 residues. Amplification of TCR beta CDR3 regions used RNA as the template. The TCR CDR3 first-round RT-PCR relied on the HTBI primer set. One entry per CDR3 protein, called by TCRdb with MiXCR from the multiplex PCR reads. In the table there are a few hundred thousand distinct CDR3 sequences, approximately 14% of which are singletons. The sample originates from a study of T cells in Graves' hyperthyroidism and ophthalmopathy. Study-level information: Peripheral blood was collected at initial diagnosis, before any treatment. Regarding the study as a whole: Ophthalmopathy got predicted by the model a median approximately 6.3 months before its onset.

Initially, at the first diagnosis of hyperthyroidism and before any ophthalmopathy symptoms, blood was sampled. Isolation of PBMCs was performed on 10 ml fresh peripheral blood. The clonotype originates from a woman between 18 and 30 years old with Graves' hyperthyroidism that later progressed to Graves' ophthalmopathy. Sequencing used blood. The chain uses TRBV6-2 or TRBV6-3 and TRBJ1-2; TRBD1 agrees at 8 bases. The CDR3 region has the DNA TGTGCCAGCAGTTACGTGGCAGGGGGCTTCTATGGCTACACCTTC. This sequence encodes CASSYVAGGFYGYTF.